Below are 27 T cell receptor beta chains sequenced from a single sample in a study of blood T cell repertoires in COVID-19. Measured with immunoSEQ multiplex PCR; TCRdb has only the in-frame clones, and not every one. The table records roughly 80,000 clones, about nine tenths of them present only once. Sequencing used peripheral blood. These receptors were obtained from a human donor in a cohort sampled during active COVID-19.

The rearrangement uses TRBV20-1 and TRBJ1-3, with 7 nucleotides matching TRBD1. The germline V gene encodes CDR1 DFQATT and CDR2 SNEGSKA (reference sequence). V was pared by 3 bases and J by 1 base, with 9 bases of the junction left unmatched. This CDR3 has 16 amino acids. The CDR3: CSASGAGGHSGNTIYF. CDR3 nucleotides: TGCAGTGCTAGTGGGGCAGGGGGACATTCTGGAAACACCATATATTTT.

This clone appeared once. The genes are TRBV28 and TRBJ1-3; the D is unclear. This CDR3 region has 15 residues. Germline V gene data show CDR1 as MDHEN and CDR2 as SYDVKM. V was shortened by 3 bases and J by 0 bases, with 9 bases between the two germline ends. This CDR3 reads CASSFGTSSGNTIYF. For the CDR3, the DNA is TGTGCCAGCAGTTTTGGCACTAGCTCTGGAAACACCATATATTTT.

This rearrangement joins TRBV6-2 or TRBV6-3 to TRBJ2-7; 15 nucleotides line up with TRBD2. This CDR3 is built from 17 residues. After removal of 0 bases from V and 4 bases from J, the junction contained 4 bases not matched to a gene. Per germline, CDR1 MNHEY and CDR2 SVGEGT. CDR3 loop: CASSYSGLAGGLYEQYF. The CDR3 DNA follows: TGTGCCAGCAGTTACTCGGGACTAGCGGGAGGCTTGTACGAGCAGTACTTC.

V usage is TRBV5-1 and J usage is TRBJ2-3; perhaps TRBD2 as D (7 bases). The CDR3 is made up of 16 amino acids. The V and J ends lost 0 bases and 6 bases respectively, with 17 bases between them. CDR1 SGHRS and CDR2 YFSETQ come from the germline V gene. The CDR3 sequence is CASSLEGRGAWDTQYF. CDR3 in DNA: TGCGCCAGCAGCTTGGAAGGCCGGGGGGCATGGGATACGCAGTATTTT.

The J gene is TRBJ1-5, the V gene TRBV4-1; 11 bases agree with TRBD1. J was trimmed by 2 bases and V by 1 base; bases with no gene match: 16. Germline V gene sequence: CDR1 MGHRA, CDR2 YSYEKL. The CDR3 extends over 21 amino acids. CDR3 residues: CASSQAAPGTGGFWRNQPQHF. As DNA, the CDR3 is TGCGCCAGCAGCCAAGCGGCTCCCGGGACAGGGGGGTTTTGGCGCAATCAGCCCCAGCATTTT.

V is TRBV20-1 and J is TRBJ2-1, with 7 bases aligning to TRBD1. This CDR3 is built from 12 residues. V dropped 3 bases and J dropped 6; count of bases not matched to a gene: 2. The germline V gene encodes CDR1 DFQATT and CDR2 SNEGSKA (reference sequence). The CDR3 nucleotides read TGCAGTGCTAGTCCAGGGGGCAATGAGCAGTTCTTC. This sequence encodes CSASPGGNEQFF.

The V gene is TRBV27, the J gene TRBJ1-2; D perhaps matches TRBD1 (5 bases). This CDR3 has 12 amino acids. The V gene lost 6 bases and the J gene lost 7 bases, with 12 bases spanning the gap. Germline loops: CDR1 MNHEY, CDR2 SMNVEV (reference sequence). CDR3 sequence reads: CASREGVGGYTF. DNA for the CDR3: TGTGCCAGCAGGGAAGGGGTTGGTGGCTACACCTTC.

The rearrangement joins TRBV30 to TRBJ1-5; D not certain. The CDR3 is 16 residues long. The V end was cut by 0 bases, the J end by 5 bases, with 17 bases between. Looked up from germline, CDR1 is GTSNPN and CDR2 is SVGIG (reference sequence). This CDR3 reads CAWSVLGAVEDQPQHF. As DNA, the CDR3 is TGTGCCTGGAGTGTACTAGGAGCCGTCGAGGATCAGCCCCAGCATTTT. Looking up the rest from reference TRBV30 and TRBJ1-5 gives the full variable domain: SQTIHQWPATLVQPVGSPLSLECTVEGTSNPNLYWYRQAAGRGLQLLFYSVGIGQISSEVPQNLSASRPQDRQFILSSKKLLLSDSGFYLCAWSVLGAVEDQPQHFGDGTRLSIL.

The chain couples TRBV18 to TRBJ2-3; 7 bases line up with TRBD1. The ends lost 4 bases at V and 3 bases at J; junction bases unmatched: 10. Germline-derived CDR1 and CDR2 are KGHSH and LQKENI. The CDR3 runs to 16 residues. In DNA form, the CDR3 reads TGTGCCAGCTCACTCCGGACAGGATGGGAAACAGATACGCAGTATTTT. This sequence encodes CASSLRTGWETDTQYF.

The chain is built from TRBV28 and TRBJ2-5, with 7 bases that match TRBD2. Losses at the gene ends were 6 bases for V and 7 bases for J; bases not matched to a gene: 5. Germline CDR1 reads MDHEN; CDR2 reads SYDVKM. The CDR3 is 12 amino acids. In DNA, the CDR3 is TGTGCCAGCAGCCCACCGGGGGGGACCCAGTACTTC. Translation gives CASSPPGGTQYF.

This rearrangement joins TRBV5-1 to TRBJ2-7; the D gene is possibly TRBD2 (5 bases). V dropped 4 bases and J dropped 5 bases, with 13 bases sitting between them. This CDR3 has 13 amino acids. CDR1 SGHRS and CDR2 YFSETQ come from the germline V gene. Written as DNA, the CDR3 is TGCGCCAGCAGCCCGTGGCTAGCAGACGAGCAGTACTTC. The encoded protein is CASSPWLADEQYF.

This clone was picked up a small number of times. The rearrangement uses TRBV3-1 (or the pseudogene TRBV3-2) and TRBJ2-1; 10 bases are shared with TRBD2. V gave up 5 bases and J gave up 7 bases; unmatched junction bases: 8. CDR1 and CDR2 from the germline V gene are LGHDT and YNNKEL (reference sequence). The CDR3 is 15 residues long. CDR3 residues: CASSYSGGARNEQFF. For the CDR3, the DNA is TGTGCCAGCAGCTACAGCGGGGGGGCCAGAAATGAGCAGTTCTTC.

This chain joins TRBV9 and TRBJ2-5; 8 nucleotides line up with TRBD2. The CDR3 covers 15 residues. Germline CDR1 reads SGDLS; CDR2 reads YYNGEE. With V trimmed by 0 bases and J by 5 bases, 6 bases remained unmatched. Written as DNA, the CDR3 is TGTGCCAGCAGCGTAGGGGCGGGAGGAATTGAGACCCAGTACTTC. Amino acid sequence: CASSVGAGGIETQYF.

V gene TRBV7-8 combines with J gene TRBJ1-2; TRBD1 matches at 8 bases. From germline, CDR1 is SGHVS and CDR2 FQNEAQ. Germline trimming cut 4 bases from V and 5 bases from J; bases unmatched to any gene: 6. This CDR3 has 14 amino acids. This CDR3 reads CASSSGQGSYGYTF. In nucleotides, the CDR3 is TGTGCCAGCAGCTCCGGACAGGGAAGTTATGGCTACACCTTC.

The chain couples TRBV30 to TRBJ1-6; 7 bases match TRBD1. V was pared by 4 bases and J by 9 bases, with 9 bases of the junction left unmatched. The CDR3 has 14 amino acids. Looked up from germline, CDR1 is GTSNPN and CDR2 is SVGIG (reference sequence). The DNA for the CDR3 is TGTGCCTGGAAGGTGACAGGGAGTGCTTCACCCCTCCACTTT. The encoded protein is CAWKVTGSASPLHF.

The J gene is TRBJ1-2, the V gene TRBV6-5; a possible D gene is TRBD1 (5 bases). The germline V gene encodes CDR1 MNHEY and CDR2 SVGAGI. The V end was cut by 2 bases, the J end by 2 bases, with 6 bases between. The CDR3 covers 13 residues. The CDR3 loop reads CASSYGANYGYTF. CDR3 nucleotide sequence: TGTGCCAGCAGTTACGGGGCGAACTATGGCTACACCTTC.

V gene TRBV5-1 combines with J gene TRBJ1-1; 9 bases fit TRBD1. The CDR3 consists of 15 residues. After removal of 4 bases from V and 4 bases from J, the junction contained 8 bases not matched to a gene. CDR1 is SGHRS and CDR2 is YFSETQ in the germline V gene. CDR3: CASSPGQGGSTEAFF. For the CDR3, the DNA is TGCGCCAGCAGCCCGGGACAGGGAGGATCCACTGAAGCTTTCTTT.

Written as DNA, the CDR3 is TGTGCCAGCAGCATGGGACAGAACTATGGCTACACCTTC. Translating it yields CASSMGQNYGYTF. The V and J genes are TRBV6-5 and TRBJ1-2; 7 bases agree with TRBD1. The CDR3 length is 13 residues. With V trimmed by 6 bases and J by 2 bases, 3 bases remained unmatched. Germline lookup yields CDR1 MNHEY and CDR2 SVGAGI.

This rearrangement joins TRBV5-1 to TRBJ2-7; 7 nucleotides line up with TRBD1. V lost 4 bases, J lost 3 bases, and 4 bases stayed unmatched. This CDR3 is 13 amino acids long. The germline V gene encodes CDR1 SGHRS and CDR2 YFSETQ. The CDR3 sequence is CASSEGQNYEQYF. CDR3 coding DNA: TGCGCCAGCAGCGAGGGACAGAACTACGAGCAGTACTTC.

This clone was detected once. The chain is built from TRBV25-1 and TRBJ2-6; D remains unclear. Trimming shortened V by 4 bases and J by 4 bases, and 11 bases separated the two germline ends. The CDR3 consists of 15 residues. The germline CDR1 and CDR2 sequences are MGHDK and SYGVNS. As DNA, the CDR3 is TGTGCCAGCAGTGGGGCAATGGCGGGGGCCAACGTCCTGACTTTC. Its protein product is CASSGAMAGANVLTF. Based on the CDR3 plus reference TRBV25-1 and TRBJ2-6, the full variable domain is EADIYQTPRYLVIGTGKKITLECSQTMGHDKMYWYQQDPGMELHLIHYSYGVNSTEKGDLSSESTVSRIRTEHFPLTLESARPSHTSQYLCASSGAMAGANVLTFGAGSRLTVL.

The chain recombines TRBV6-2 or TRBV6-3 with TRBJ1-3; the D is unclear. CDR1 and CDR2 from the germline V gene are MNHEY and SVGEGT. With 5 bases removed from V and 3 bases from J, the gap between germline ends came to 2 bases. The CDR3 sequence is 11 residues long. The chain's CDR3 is CASSRGNTIYF. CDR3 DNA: TGTGCCAGCAGTCGTGGAAACACCATATATTTT.

The CDR3 DNA reads TGTGCCAGCAGCCAACGAAGACAGGGCCCCTACTCTGGAAACACCATATATTTT. Translated, it gives CASSQRRQGPYSGNTIYF. This chain joins TRBV3-1 (or the pseudogene TRBV3-2) and TRBJ1-3; 7 nucleotides agree with TRBD1. V shed 2 bases and J 0 bases; nucleotides not matched to a gene: 10. This CDR3 region has 18 residues. The V gene's germline CDR1 is LGHDT and CDR2 YNNKEL (reference sequence).

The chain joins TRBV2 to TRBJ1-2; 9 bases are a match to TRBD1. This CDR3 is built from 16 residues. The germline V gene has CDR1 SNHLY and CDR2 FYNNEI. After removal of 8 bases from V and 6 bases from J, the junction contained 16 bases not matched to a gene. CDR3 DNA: TGTGCCAGCCGTTCCGGGACAGGGATTCGGGTGCATGGCTACACCTTC. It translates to CASRSGTGIRVHGYTF.

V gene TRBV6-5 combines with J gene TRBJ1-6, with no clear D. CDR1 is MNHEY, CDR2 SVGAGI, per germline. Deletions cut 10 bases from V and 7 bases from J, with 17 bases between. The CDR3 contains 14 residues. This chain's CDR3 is CATTETWRNSPLHF. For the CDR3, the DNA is TGTGCCACCACAGAAACATGGAGGAATTCACCCCTCCACTTT.

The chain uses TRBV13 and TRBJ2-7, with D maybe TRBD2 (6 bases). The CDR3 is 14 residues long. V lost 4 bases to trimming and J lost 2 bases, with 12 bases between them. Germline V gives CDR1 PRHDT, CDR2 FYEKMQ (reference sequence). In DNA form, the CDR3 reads TGTGCCAGCAGCTGGCGGGACGTCACCTACGAGCAGTACTTC. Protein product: CASSWRDVTYEQYF.

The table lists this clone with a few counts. CDR3 bases: TGTGCCAGCAGTGGAATAGGGGAAAGGGGTTATGGCTACACCTTC. Amino acid sequence: CASSGIGERGYGYTF. The chain joins TRBV2 to TRBJ1-2; D may be TRBD1 (5 bases). Germline V gene sequence: CDR1 SNHLY, CDR2 FYNNEI. V was trimmed by 4 bases and J by 5 bases, leaving 17 bases between them. CDR3 size: 15 residues. The full variable domain, in which reference TRBV2 and TRBJ1-2 provide the parts outside the CDR3, is EPEVTQTPSHQVTQMGQEVILRCVPISNHLYFYWYRQILGQKVEFLVSFYNNEISEKSEIFDDQFSVERPDGSNFTLKIRSTKLEDSAMYFCASSGIGERGYGYTFGSGTRLTVV.

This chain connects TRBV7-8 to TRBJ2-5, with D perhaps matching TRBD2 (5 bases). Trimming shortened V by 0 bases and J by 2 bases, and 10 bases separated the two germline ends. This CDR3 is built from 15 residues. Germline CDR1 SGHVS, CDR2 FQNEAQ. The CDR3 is CASSLARRTQETQYF. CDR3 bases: TGTGCCAGCAGCTTAGCGAGGCGGACTCAAGAGACCCAGTACTTC. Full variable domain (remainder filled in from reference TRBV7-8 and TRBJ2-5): GAGVSQSPRYKVAKRGQDVALRCDPISGHVSLFWYQQALGQGPEFLTYFQNEAQLDKSGLPSDRFFAERPEGSVSTLKIQRTQQEDSAVYLCASSLARRTQETQYFGPGTRLLVL.